These T cell receptor beta chains were read from a single sample in a study of PD-L1 blockade in urothelial cancer. Clones were read by immunoSEQ multiplex PCR, and TCRdb kept only the in-frame ones, dropping some. Of roughly 20,000 clones in the sample, nearly 90% are singletons; the top ten hold about 16%. Sequenced here: PBMCs, sampled around atezolizumab (anti-PD-L1) treatment. These receptor sequences come from a woman between 55 and 75 years old with urothelial cancer. Each CDR3 is given with its conserved first and last residue.

TRBV4-1 | CASSQEASGSSYNEQFF
TRBV11-1 | CASSLGGGNTGELFF
TRBV6-5 | CASSYTWTANYGYTF
TRBV18 | CASSTTQLIGGGDTEAFF
TRBV4-1 | CASSPAGTGSPDTQYF
TRBV28 | CASSFYRDRGYEQYF
TRBV5-1 | CASSISSNQPQHF
TRBV5-1 | CASSAGLDYEQYF
TRBV29-1 | CSVGTGQFEKLFF
TRBV7-7 | CASSHPGSRAKAYEQYF
TRBV11-2 | CASSLEGRANTEAFF
TRBV28 | CASSRGQVYGYTF
TRBV19 | CASSITGRDYGYTF
TRBV27 | CASSFGQLRPGRSYNEQFF
TRBV2 | CASSAKTGGSETQYF
TRBV6-5 | CASSWTSGITDTQYF
TRBV11-3 | CASSLRGASGKTYNEQFF
TRBV2 | CASRSGTSGTDTQYF
TRBV2 | CASSEREAFF
TRBV5-1 | CASSPSGLGTQYF
TRBV7-9 | CASSSGTSGYEQYF
TRBV2 | CASSDPISAYTDTQYF
TRBV13 | CASSPQWDSKYNEQFF
TRBV19 | CASSETATRHEKLFF
TRBV4-2 | CASSHETSGRPSGANVLTF
TRBV5-7 | CASSLKTGGDYEQYF
TRBV7-9 | CASGPPSGPSYEQYF
TRBV28 | CASSLRTSGKETQYF
TRBV27 | CASSRQVQNTEAFF
TRBV9 | CASSHITGQGLWGYTF
TRBV28 | CASKQGGVYNEQFF
TRBV2 | CASSQPLAGGRGEQFF
TRBV4-1 | CASSPLGWREEGYEQYF
TRBV27 | CASSNAGRTGIWNQPQHF
TRBV6-5 | CASSLTGSNEKLFF
TRBV27 | CASGTLGSGSNEQFF
TRBV28 | CASSLFEDRGNLNTEAFF
TRBV6-1 | CASSESGRREGYEQYF
TRBV5-1 | CASGTGGTSGSYEQYF
TRBV18 | CASSPRVVRERNNEQFF
TRBV5-6 | CASSLVAGEETQYF
TRBV2 | CASKRTAFNEKLFF
TRBV5-8 | CASSFGQGGNTIYF
TRBV9 | CASSSPLQGAGLVQTQYF
TRBV30 | CAWSVTSGGASYEQYF
TRBV19 | CASSSGGSSYEQYF
TRBV27 | CASSLLGGEGQETQYF
TRBV9 | CASSASGTVNTGELFF
TRBV18 | CASSPGASGRSNTGELFF
TRBV18 | CASSPLRGDRRYSNEQYF
TRBV23-1 | CASSQWNLGGQETQYF
TRBV2 | CASSPLGAPQGEQFF
TRBV7-3 | CASSSSFVAGGSGEQYF
TRBV6-5 | CASSLTGGAGANVLTF
TRBV4-1 | CASSQGGGQGLMNTEAFF
TRBV6-1 | CASSEIAGGPQEFF
TRBV6-5 | CASSYSTRSQETQYF
TRBV6-5 | CASSMSPVAGNGYTF
TRBV18 | CASSQGAHGANVLTF